This T cell receptor beta chain was identified during a study of T cells in Graves' hyperthyroidism and ophthalmopathy (dated by TCRdb to the late 2010s). Regarding the research as a whole: Peripheral blood samples were taken at initial diagnosis, before any treatment was given. A discovery cohort of roughly 100 patients, 43 with Graves' ophthalmopathy and 55 to 65 with stable Graves' hyperthyroidism, was used to find distinguishing TCR V-J signatures. Prospective prediction of ophthalmopathy was tested in an independent validation cohort of 18 hyperthyroidism patients and roughly 16 patients who later progressed to ophthalmopathy. The 90 to 100 discovery patients were randomly divided into training and test sets at a 7:3 ratio. Thyroid tissue and blood T-cell repertoires from six Graves' hyperthyroidism patients were also compared in the study. Following sampling, methimazole starting at 30 mg daily was given to hyperthyroidism patients, and high-dose intravenous methylprednisolone was given to ophthalmopathy patients. According to the paper, TCR Vbeta CDR3 sequencing was carried out on around 140 peripheral blood samples, which came from approximately 43 ophthalmopathy, about 75 hyperthyroidism and roughly 17 progressor patients.

Ophthalmopathy patients had moderately to severely active disease, with a Clinical Activity Score of 3 or more, a NOSPECS grade of 4 or more, and a disease duration of less than 3 months. Exclusion was applied to patients with uncontrolled infections, other autoimmune diseases, pregnancy or lactation. Diagnoses were based on clinical symptoms, serum thyroxine and TRAb, thyroid ultrasound and orbital computed tomography. PBMCs were separated from roughly 9.6 ml of fresh peripheral blood using Ficoll-Paque density gradient centrifugation. Total RNA was extracted using Trizol reagent, and RNA quality was assessed on an Agilent 2100 Bioanalyzer. As for this clonotype: Its antigen is currently not known. There are no base qualities to consult, and no much larger clone falls within one base.

Overall study outcomes, separate from this receptor: Sample size was not statistically predetermined, and blinding of investigators to group allocation was not performed. Most expanded thyroid clonotypes (frequency above 0.001) were also detected in blood, a finding suggesting that blood repertoires may reflect thyroid immune responses. In validation, progression to ophthalmopathy was predicted by the model with roughly 71% sensitivity and 72.22% specificity, a median of roughly 6 months before onset. Ophthalmopathy was separated from stable hyperthyroidism by a 13 V-J signature model, with over 85% sensitivity and roughly 81% specificity obtained in cross-validation and 80%/75% obtained in testing.

The junction carries 35 bases between V and J, which are trimmed by 5 bases and 10 bases respectively. The germline V gene (reference sequence) gives CDR1 as MNHEY and CDR2 as SMNVEV. The CDR3 covers 19 residues, taking in both the cysteine and the phenylalanine. Only the CDR3 region is kept as DNA, spanning 57 bases read in frame from base 1. The TCR beta CDR3 regions were amplified from RNA transcripts. For the first round of RT-PCR on the TCR CDR3, the HTBI primer set was used together with the Qiagen OneStep RT-PCR kit. Libraries were constructed in a second round of multiplex PCR, after which size selection and purification were performed. Libraries were sequenced paired-end with 100 bp reads on an Illumina HiSeq2000. In the original analysis: SOAPnuke was used to process the raw data, with reads discarded if the reads contained adapters or uncalled bases, had a mean Phred below 15, or lacked an exact constant-primer or identifier match. High-quality paired reads were merged with COPE v1.2.5, and unique nucleotide sequences were defined as clonotypes. Clonotypes were aligned to IMGT TRBV, TRBD and TRBJ reference segments using MiTCR v1.1. The analysis included only V-J combinations with a frequency above 0.0001, which together covered 99% to 99.2% of the repertoires. The TCS score was defined as F50 (clonal expansion) divided by E x V (chaos), with BLOSUM62-based TCRdist calculated between CDR3 peptides within each V-J. Welch's t-statistics and random forest reduced some 510 V-J features to roughly 13, which were used in a naive Bayes classifier (R e1071). Thyroid-blood repertoire similarity was quantified with the Morisita-Horn index. TCRdb trimmed public reads at Q25 via fastp, called clones via MiXCR and kept in-frame beta chains. Each CDR3 protein gets just one entry, which takes the most common genes and DNA from the rows behind it. The V and J calls, along with clone size, are taken from TCRdb and not from the paper's own processing. The table for this sample lists 600,000 to 700,000 distinct CDR3 sequences; roughly 15% of them were counted only once. The top ten clones comprise approximately 4.3% of the sample.

The V gene is TRBV27 and the J gene is TRBJ1-1; the D gene assignment is ambiguous. The TCR sequence derives from a woman aged 40 to 50 with Graves' ophthalmopathy. Sequenced material: blood. CDR3 region: CASSPVRFRPTQSTDRAFF. The DNA sequence reads TGTGCCAGCAGTCCTGTCAGATTCAGGCCGACCCAATCCACTGATCGAGCTTTCTTT.